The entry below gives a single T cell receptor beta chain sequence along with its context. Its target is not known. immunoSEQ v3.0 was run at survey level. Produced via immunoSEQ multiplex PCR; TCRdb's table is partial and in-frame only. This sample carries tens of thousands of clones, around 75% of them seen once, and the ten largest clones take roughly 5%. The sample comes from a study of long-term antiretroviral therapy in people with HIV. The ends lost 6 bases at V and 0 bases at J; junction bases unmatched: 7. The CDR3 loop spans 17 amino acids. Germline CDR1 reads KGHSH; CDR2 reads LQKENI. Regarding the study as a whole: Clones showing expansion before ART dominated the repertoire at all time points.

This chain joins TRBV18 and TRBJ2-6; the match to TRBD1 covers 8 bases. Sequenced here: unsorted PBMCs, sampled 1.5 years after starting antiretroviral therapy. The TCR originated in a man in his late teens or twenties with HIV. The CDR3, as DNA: TGTGCCAGCTCTGGGGGGACAGGAGTCTCTGGGGCCAACGTCCTGACTTTC. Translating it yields CASSGGTGVSGANVLTF.